This T cell receptor (beta chain) was identified during a study of shared clonotypes between healthy human individuals. Germline-derived CDR1 and CDR2 are SGHTA and FQGTGA. The CDR3 consists of 15 residues. Trimming removed 3 bases from V and 10 bases from J, with 19 bases in between. Overall study results and limits: Sampling involved blood alone; tissue repertoires likely differ.

Repertoires were generated with immunoSEQ multiplex PCR, while TCRdb's copy carries only in-frame clones and drops some. The sample lists over a million clones; 70% to 80% were seen once. Turning to this clone: The antigen is undetermined.

Sequenced input: memory CD4+ T cells from PBMCs. Subset defined: CD45RA-negative fraction. The TCR was taken from a man between 18 and 29 years old in good health. Some clones in this sample may be carry-over from other donors' samples. The chain carries TRBV7-3 and TRBJ2-1; D uncertain. The CDR3 nucleotides read TGTGCCAGCAGCTTCCAGCCTAGGTCTCCTGAAGAGCAGTTCTTC. This gives the protein CASSFQPRSPEEQFF.